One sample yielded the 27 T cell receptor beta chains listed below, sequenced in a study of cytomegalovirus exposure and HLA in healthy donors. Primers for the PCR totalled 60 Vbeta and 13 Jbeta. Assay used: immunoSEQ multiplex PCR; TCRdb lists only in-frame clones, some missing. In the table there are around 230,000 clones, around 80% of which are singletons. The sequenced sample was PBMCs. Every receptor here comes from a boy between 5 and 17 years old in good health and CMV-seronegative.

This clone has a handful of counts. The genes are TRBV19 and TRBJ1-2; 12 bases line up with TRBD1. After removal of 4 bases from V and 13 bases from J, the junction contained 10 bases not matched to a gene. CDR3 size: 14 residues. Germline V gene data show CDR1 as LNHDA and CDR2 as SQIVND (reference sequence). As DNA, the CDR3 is TGTGCCAGTAGTACCGGGGACAGGGGGCCCAAAGCCACCTTC. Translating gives CASSTGDRGPKATF.

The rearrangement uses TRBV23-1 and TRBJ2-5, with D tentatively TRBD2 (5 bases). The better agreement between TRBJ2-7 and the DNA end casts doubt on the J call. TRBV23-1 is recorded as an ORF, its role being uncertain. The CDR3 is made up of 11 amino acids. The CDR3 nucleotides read TGCGCCGTCGAGGGATTCTACGAGCAGTACTTC. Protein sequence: CAVEGFYEQYF.

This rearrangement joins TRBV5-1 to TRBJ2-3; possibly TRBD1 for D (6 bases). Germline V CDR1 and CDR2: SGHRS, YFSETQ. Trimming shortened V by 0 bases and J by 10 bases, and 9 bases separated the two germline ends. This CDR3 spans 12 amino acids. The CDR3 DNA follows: TGCGCCAGCAGCTTGGGTCAGGGGTCGCAGTATTTT. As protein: CASSLGQGSQYF.

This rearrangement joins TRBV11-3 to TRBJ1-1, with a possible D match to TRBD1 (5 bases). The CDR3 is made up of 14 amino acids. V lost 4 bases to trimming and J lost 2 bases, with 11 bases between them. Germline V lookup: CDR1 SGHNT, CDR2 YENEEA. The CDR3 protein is CASSSSTGNTEAFF. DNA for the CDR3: TGTGCCAGCAGCTCAAGTACAGGAAACACTGAAGCTTTCTTT.

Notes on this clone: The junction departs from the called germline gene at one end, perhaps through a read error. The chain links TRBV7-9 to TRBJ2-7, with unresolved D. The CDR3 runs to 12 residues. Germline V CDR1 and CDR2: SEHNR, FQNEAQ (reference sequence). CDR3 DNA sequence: TGTTCCAGCAGCCAAGCGTCCTACGAGCAGTACTTC. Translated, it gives CSSSQASYEQYF.

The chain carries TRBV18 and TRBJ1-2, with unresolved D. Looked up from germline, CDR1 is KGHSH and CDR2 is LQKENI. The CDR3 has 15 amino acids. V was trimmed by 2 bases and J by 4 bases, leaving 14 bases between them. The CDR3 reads CASSPSDVRLYGYTF. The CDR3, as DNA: TGTGCCAGCTCACCATCCGATGTCAGACTCTATGGCTACACCTTC.

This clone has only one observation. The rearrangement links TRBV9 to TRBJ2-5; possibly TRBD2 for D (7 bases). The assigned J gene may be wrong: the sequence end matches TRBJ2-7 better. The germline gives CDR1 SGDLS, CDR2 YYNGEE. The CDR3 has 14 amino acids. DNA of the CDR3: TGTGCCAGCAGCCGAGGTAGGGGGGGCTACGAGCAGTACTTC. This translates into CASSRGRGGYEQYF.

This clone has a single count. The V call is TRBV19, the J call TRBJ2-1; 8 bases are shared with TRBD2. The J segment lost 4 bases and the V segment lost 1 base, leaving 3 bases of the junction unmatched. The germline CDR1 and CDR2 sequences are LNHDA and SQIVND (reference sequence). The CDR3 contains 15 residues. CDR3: CASSIVAGPYNEQFF. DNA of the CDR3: TGTGCCAGTAGTATAGTAGCGGGGCCTTACAATGAGCAGTTCTTC.

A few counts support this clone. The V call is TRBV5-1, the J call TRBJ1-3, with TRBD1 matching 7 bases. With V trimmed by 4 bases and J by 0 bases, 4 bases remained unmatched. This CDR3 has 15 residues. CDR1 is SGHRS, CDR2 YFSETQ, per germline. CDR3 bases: TGCGCCAGCAGCGTCGGGACAGACTCTGGAAACACCATATATTTT. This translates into CASSVGTDSGNTIYF. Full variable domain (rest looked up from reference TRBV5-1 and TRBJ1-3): KAGVTQTPRYLIKTRGQQVTLSCSPISGHRSVSWYQQTPGQGLQFLFEYFSETQRNKGNFPGRFSGRQFSNSRSEMNVSTLELGDSALYLCASSVGTDSGNTIYFGEGSWLTVV.

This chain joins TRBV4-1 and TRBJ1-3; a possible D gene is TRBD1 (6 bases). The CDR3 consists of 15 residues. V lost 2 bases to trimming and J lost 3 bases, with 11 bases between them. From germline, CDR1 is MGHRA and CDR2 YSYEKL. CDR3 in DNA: TGCGCCAGCAGCCAACTCGGGACATATGGAAACACCATATATTTT. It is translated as CASSQLGTYGNTIYF.

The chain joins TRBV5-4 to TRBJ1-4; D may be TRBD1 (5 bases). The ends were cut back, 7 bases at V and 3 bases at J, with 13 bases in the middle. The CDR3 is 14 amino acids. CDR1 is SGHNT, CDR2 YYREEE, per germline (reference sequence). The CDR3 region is CASGPGKANEKLFF. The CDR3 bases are TGTGCCAGCGGCCCAGGGAAGGCTAATGAAAAACTGTTTTTT.

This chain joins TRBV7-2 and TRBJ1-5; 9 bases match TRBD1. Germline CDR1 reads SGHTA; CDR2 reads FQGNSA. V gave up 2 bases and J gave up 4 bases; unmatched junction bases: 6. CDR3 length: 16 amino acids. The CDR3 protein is CASSLLRTGENQPQHF. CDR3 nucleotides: TGTGCCAGCAGCTTACTTCGGACAGGGGAGAATCAGCCCCAGCATTTT.

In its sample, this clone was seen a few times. DNA for the CDR3: TGTGCCAGCAGCTTTAGGACAGTTCGGCGAGAGACCCAGTACTTC. This codes for CASSFRTVRRETQYF. This chain connects TRBV13 to TRBJ2-5, with D possibly TRBD1 on 6 matching bases. CDR3 size: 15 residues. Between the trimmed V and J ends, which lost 3 bases and 4 bases, there was a span of 15 bases. The V gene's germline CDR1 is PRHDT and CDR2 FYEKMQ (reference sequence).

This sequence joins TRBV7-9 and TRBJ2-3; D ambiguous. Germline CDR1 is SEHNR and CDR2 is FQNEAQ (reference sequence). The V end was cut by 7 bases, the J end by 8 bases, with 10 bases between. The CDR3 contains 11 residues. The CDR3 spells CASTPQSTQYF. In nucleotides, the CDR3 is TGTGCCAGCACCCCCCAGTCTACGCAGTATTTT.

The CDR3 loop is CASSPRDRGIYEQYF. The CDR3 DNA reads as TGTGCCAGCAGCCCCCGGGACAGGGGGATCTACGAGCAGTACTTC. The chain employs TRBV11-2 and TRBJ2-7, with 11 positions matching TRBD1. This CDR3 is 15 amino acids long. V was clipped by 5 bases and J by 3 bases; unmatched bases: 6. Germline values: CDR1 SGHAT, CDR2 FQNNGV.

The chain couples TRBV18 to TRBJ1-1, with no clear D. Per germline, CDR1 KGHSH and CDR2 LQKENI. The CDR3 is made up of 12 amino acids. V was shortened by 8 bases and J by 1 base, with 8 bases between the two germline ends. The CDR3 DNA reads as TGTGCCAGCGGAGAGGGGAACACTGAAGCTTTCTTT. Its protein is CASGEGNTEAFF.

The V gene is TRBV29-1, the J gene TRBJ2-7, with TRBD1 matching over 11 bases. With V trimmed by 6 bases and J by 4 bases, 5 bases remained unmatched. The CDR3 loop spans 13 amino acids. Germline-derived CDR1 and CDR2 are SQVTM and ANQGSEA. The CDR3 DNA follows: TGCAGCGTACCCGGGACAGGGGGATACGAGCAGTACTTC. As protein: CSVPGTGGYEQYF.

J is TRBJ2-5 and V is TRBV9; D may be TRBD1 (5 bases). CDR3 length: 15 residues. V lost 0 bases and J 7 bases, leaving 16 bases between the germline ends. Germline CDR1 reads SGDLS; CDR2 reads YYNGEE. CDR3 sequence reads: CASSVATSERGTQYF. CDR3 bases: TGTGCCAGCAGCGTAGCTACGAGCGAAAGGGGGACCCAGTACTTC. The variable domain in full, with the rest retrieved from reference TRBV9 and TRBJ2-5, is DSGVTQTPKHLITATGQRVTLRCSPRSGDLSVYWYQQSLDQGLQFLIQYYNGEERAKGNILERFSAQQFPDLHSELNLSSLELGDSALYFCASSVATSERGTQYFGPGTRLLVL.

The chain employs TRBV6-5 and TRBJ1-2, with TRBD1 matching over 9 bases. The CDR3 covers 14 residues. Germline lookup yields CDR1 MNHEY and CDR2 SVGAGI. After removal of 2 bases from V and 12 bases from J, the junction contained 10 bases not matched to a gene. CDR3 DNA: TGTGCCAGCAGTTACGCCGGGACAGGGAGTCCTGACACCTTC. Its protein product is CASSYAGTGSPDTF.

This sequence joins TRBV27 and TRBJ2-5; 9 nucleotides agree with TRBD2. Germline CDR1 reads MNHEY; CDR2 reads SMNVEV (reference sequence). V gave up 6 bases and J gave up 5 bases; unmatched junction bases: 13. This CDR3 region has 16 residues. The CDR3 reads CASRSTTSGLRETQYF. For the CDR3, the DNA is TGTGCCAGCAGATCCACCACTAGCGGGCTAAGGGAGACCCAGTACTTC.

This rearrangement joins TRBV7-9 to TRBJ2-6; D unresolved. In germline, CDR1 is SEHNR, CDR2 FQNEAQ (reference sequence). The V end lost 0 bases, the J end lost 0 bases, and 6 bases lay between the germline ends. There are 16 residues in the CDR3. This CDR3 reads CASSLAKNSGANVLTF. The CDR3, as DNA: TGTGCCAGCAGCTTAGCCAAAAACTCTGGGGCCAACGTCCTGACTTTC.

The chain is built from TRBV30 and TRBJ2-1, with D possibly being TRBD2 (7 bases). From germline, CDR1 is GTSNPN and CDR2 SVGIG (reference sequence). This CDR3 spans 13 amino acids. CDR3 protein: CAGRGALYNEQFF. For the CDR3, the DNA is TGTGCTGGGAGGGGGGCCCTCTACAATGAGCAGTTCTTC.

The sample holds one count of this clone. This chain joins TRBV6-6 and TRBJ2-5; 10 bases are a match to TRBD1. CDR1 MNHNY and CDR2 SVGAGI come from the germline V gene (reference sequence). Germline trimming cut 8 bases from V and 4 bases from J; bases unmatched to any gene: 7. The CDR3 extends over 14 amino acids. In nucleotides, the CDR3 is TGTGCCAGCGACAGGGGGCGCTTTGGAGAGACCCAGTACTTC. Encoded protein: CASDRGRFGETQYF.

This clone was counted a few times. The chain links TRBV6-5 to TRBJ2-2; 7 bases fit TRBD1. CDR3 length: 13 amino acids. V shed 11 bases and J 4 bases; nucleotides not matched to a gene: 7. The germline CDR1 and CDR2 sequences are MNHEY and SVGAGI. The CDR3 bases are TGTGCCCTAGGAAGGGGGCCCACCGGGGAGCTGTTTTTT. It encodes CALGRGPTGELFF.

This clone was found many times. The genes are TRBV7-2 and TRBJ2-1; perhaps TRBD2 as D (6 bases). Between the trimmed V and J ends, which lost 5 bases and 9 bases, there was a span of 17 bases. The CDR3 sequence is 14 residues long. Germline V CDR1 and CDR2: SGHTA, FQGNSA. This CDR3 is CASSPPGVASEQFF. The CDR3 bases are TGTGCCAGCAGCCCCCCGGGGGTAGCTAGTGAGCAGTTCTTC. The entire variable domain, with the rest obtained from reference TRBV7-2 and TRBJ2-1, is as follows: GAGVSQSPSNKVTEKGKDVELRCDPISGHTALYWYRQSLGQGLEFLIYFQGNSAPDKSGLPSDRFSAERTGGSVSTLTIQRTQQEDSAVYLCASSPPGVASEQFFGPGTRLTVL.

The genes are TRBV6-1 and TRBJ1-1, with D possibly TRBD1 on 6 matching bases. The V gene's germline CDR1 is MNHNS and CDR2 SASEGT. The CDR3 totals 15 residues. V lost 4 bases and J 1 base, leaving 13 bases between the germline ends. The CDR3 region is CASSVPGQTNTEAFF. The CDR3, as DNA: TGTGCCAGCAGTGTCCCCGGACAGACGAACACTGAAGCTTTCTTT.

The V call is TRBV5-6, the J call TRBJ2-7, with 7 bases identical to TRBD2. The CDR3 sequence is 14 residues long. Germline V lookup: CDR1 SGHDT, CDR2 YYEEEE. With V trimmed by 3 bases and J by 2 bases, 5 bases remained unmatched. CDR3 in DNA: TGTGCCAGCAGCTGGGGGGGGGTCCCCTACGAGCAGTACTTC. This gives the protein CASSWGGVPYEQYF.